Listed here are 9 T cell receptor beta chains from one sample, sequenced in a study of response to subunit inactivated influenza vaccine. TCRdb ran MiXCR on the RT-PCR reads and lists one entry per CDR3 protein. The profile covers roughly 700,000 distinct CDR3 sequences, with more than 15% appearing a single time and 11% taken by the ten largest. The input for sequencing was PBMCs from blood, taken about 13 days after vaccination. The receptors derive from a man in his fifties who received an inactivated influenza vaccine.

The sample holds many counts of this clonotype. The chain is built from TRBV4-2 and TRBJ2-1, with 9 bases matching TRBD2. V dropped 2 bases and J dropped 7; count of bases not matched to a gene: 9. Germline V lookup: CDR1 LGHNA, CDR2 YNFKEQ. This CDR3 region has 16 residues. This CDR3 reads CASSQRFSGSLNEQFF. The CDR3 DNA reads TGTGCCAGCAGCCAAAGGTTTAGCGGGAGTCTTAATGAGCAGTTCTTC.

The CDR3 region has the DNA TGTGCCAGCAGCCCGGGGACTATCAAAGATACGCAGTATTTT. Its translation is CASSPGTIKDTQYF. J is TRBJ2-3 and V is TRBV3-1; 7 bases match TRBD2. This CDR3 has 14 amino acids. Germline CDR1 LGHDT, CDR2 YNNKEL (reference sequence). With 4 bases clipped from V and 5 bases from J, the junction kept 6 bases outside the gene matches.

The chain recombines TRBV6-5 with TRBJ2-7, with D uncertain. The germline CDR1 and CDR2 sequences are MNHEY and SVGAGI. V lost 0 bases and J lost 1, with 13 bases in between. The CDR3 loop spans 16 amino acids. The CDR3 DNA reads TGTGCCAGCAGTTACTCGACGGGCTTTGCGTCCTACGAGCAGTACTTC. Translating it yields CASSYSTGFASYEQYF.

There are a few counts of this clonotype. The chain joins TRBV7-8 to TRBJ2-7, with D hard to call. CDR3 length: 15 amino acids. V was clipped by 1 base and J by 2 bases, with 12 bases between them. The germline V gene encodes CDR1 SGHVS and CDR2 FQNEAQ. The CDR3 DNA reads TGTGCCAGCAGCTTAGTTGTGGGATCAACCTACGAGCAGTACTTC. This sequence encodes CASSLVVGSTYEQYF. Full variable domain (outside the CDR3, taken from reference TRBV7-8 and TRBJ2-7): GAGVSQSPRYKVAKRGQDVALRCDPISGHVSLFWYQQALGQGPEFLTYFQNEAQLDKSGLPSDRFFAERPEGSVSTLKIQRTQQEDSAVYLCASSLVVGSTYEQYFGPGTRLTVT.

This clonotype came up many times. This chain links TRBV4-3 with TRBJ1-6; 9 positions match TRBD1. The germline V gene encodes CDR1 LGHNA and CDR2 YSLEER. Trimming cost V 0 bases and J 0 bases; bases outside gene matches: 3. This CDR3 comprises 18 residues. CDR3 amino acids: CASSQEGQGFSYNSPLHF. In DNA form, the CDR3 reads TGCGCCAGCAGCCAAGAAGGACAGGGGTTCTCCTATAATTCACCCCTCCACTTT.

The genes are TRBV21-1 and TRBJ2-7; the table's D call, TRBD1, was not checked against the DNA. TRBV21-1 is a known pseudogene. The CDR3 sequence is 15 residues long. This CDR3 is CASRQYRDNSYEQYF. As DNA, the CDR3 is TGTGCCAGCAGGCAATACCGGGACAACTCCTACGAGCAGTACTTC.

This rearrangement joins TRBV4-1 to TRBJ1-6; no clear D. Trimming took off 0 bases at V and 9 bases at J, with 15 bases between the two ends. The germline gives CDR1 MGHRA, CDR2 YSYEKL. This CDR3 contains 16 residues. The CDR3 loop is CASSQDLGPAGSPLHF. The CDR3 DNA follows: TGCGCCAGCAGCCAAGATCTGGGTCCTGCTGGTTCACCCCTCCACTTT.

The chain uses TRBV12-3 or TRBV12-4 and TRBJ2-1; D assignment may be TRBD1 or TRBD2 (6 bases each). V was trimmed by 7 bases and J by 5 bases, leaving 15 bases between them. The CDR3 is made up of 14 amino acids. The CDR3 DNA follows: TGTGCCAGCACCCAGGGGCGGGGCCACAATGAGCAGTTCTTC. Amino acids: CASTQGRGHNEQFF.

In this sample, this clonotype turned up many times. V and J are TRBV20-1 and TRBJ2-7; D unclear. CDR3 length equals 13 residues. CDR1 is DFQATT and CDR2 is SNEGSKA in the germline V gene (reference sequence). With 4 bases removed from V and 0 bases from J, the gap between germline ends came to 10 bases. The CDR3, as DNA: TGCAGTGCTAAGATAAGCAGCTCCTACGAGCAGTACTTC. Translated: CSAKISSSYEQYF.